The clone carrying this T cell receptor (beta chain) has a single count. This sample is part of a study of blood T cell repertoires in COVID-19. As for the study in general: Some COVID-19 samples were acute and others convalescent; all came from the United States, Italy and Spain.

Some clones are missing from TCRdb's copy, which holds only in-frame ones; the method was immunoSEQ multiplex PCR. The data contain about 98,000 clones, about 85% of them seen just once; the ten biggest clones take up about 4.2%. The germline gives CDR1 MNHGY, CDR2 SAAAGT. The CDR3 has 14 residues. J gave up 7 bases and V 0 bases, and 4 bases lay outside the gene matches. V and J are TRBV6-8 and TRBJ2-7, with 9 nucleotides matching TRBD2. This sequence was found in a man between 70 and 80 years old with acute or convalescent COVID-19. Sequencing input: peripheral blood. The CDR3 bases are TGTGCCAGCAGTTACTCTGTGACTAGCGGAGAGCAGTACGTC. Translating it yields CASSYSVTSGEQYV.